This is a list of T cell receptor beta chains from one sample in a study of T-cell reconstitution after alpha-beta-depleted transplantation in children. Each CDR3 protein gets one entry after TCRdb re-called the PCR reads with MiXCR. The sample records 530,000 or so distinct CDR3 sequences, 27% being singletons. Specimen: PBMCs, collected before TCRalphabeta/CD19-depleted stem cell transplant. The source of these receptors is a boy less than two years old with Wiskott-Aldrich syndrome, due to receive a stem cell transplant. The CDR3 runs from the conserved cysteine through the conserved F or W. Fields, in order: clone size, CDR3 length, D gene, J gene, V gene, CDR3 DNA, CDR3 protein. The D gene is left open where the match is weak. Size values are once, few and many counts, or a class for expanded clones, and some rows have none.

few	14	TRBD2	TRBJ2-5	TRBV6-5	TGTGCCAGCAGTTACTTAAGCGGGAAAGGGACCCAGTACTTC	CASSYLSGKGTQYF
few	17	TRBD1	TRBJ2-1	TRBV11-2	TGTGCCAGCAGCTTAGTCCCCCGTCTAAAGGGGGCTACCGAGCAGTTCTTC	CASSLVPRLKGATEQFF
NA	18	NA	TRBJ2-7	TRBV21-1	TGTGCCAGCAGCAAACTTCCTCAGGGACTAGCGGGAGATTACGAGCAGTACTTC	CASSKLPQGLAGDYEQYF
NA	16	TRBD2	TRBJ2-5	TRBV7-9	TGTGCCAGCAGTTTTTACCGGACTAGCGGGACTGAGACCCAGTACTTC	CASSFYRTSGTETQYF
NA	15	TRBD2	TRBJ2-1	TRBV30	TGTGCCCAGACTAGCGGGAGGAGCTCCTACAATGAGCAGTTCTTC	CAQTSGRSSYNEQFF
once	14	TRBD1	TRBJ1-1	TRBV5-1	TGCGCCAGCAGACCGGACAGGCGGAACACTGAAGCTTTCTTT	CASRPDRRNTEAFF
NA	14	TRBD2	TRBJ2-3	TRBV20-1	TGCAGTATCCTAGCGGGAGGAGGGACAGATACGCAGTATTTT	CSILAGGGTDTQYF
NA	13	NA	TRBJ2-7	TRBV29-1	TGCAGCGTTGGCTCAGCCTATTCCTACGAGCAGTACTTC	CSVGSAYSYEQYF
NA	15	NA	TRBJ1-5	TRBV18	TGTGCCAGCTCACCGGGAGTTGGGAGCAATCAGCCCCAGCATTTT	CASSPGVGSNQPQHF
NA	13	TRBD2	TRBJ2-7	TRBV29-1	TGCAGCGTTTCGACTAGCGGGAGCTACGAGCAGTACTTC	CSVSTSGSYEQYF
NA	17	TRBD1	TRBJ1-3	TRBV20-1	TGCAGTGCTAGAGCTACATGGGACAGGGTGGAGGGAAACACCATATATTTT	CSARATWDRVEGNTIYF
NA	14	NA	TRBJ1-3	TRBV28	TGTGCCAGCAGTTTATCAGGGTTCGGAAACACCATATATTTT	CASSLSGFGNTIYF
NA	17	TRBD1	TRBJ1-6	TRBV28	TGTGCCAGCGGCCGGGACAGGGGATATCATAACAATTCACCCCTCCACTTT	CASGRDRGYHNNSPLHF
NA	17	TRBD1	TRBJ1-5	TRBV3-1	TGTGCCAGCAGCCCACAGGGGGCAGAGGGAGGCAATCAGCCCCAGCATTTT	CASSPQGAEGGNQPQHF
NA	14	NA	TRBJ1-1	TRBV12-3/TRBV12-4	TGTGCCAGCAGTTTCGGGGGCTTGAACACTGAAGCTTTCTTT	CASSFGGLNTEAFF
NA	14	TRBD1	TRBJ1-2	TRBV5-1	TGCGCCAGCAGCCGCACCGGGACAGTCTATGGCTACACCTTC	CASSRTGTVYGYTF
few	15	NA	TRBJ2-2	TRBV5-5	TGTGCCAGCAGCTTGTACGGTACGAACACCGGGGAGCTGTTTTTT	CASSLYGTNTGELFF
NA	14	NA	TRBJ2-1	TRBV4-2	TGTGCCAGCAGCCATAAGGAGATAGGCAATGAGCAGTTCTTC	CASSHKEIGNEQFF
NA	19	TRBD2	TRBJ2-4	TRBV11-1	TGTGCCAGCAGCTACACAGGACTAGCGGGGGATCTAGCCAAAAACATTCAGTACTTC	CASSYTGLAGDLAKNIQYF
few	12	TRBD2	TRBJ2-1	TRBV5-1	TGCGCCAGCAGGGAAGGCGGGACTAGCATGTTCTTC	CASREGGTSMFF
NA	16	TRBD2	TRBJ2-7	TRBV20-1	TGCAGTGCTAGACGGACTAGCGGGACGATCTCCTACGAGCAGTACTTC	CSARRTSGTISYEQYF
NA	14	NA	TRBJ1-1	TRBV4-1	TGCGCCAGCAGCCAAGACCGGCAGAGTACTGAAGCTTTCTTT	CASSQDRQSTEAFF
NA	18	TRBD2	TRBJ2-3	TRBV5-1	TGCGCCAGCAGCTTGGACGGGACTACCCGACTACGCACAGATACGCAGTATTTT	CASSLDGTTRLRTDTQYF
NA	15	TRBD1	TRBJ1-6	TRBV5-5	TGTGCCAGCAGTACGACTACAGGGGAAGACTCACCCCTCCACTTT	CASSTTTGEDSPLHF
few	16	NA	TRBJ2-4	TRBV5-5	TGTGCCAGCAGCTTGGAATTAGGGATAGGAGGAAACATTCAGTACTTC	CASSLELGIGGNIQYF
once	15	NA	TRBJ2-3	TRBV5-1	TGCGCCAGCAGCTTCCAGCGGGCGGTCACAGATACGCAGTATTTT	CASSFQRAVTDTQYF
many	14	NA	TRBJ2-3	TRBV5-6	TGTGCCAGCAGCTCGGGACCCAGCACAGATACGCAGTATTTT	CASSSGPSTDTQYF
NA	12	TRBD1	TRBJ2-5	TRBV5-6	TGTGCCAGCACAGGGACAGGGGGGACCCAGTACTTC	CASTGTGGTQYF
few	12	NA	TRBJ2-4	TRBV29-1	TGCAGCGTAACGGGGTCCCAAAACATTCAGTACTTC	CSVTGSQNIQYF
few	10	NA	TRBJ2-2	TRBV12-3/TRBV12-4	TGTGCCACGGGGGACGGGGAGCTGTTTTTT	CATGDGELFF
NA	11	NA	TRBJ2-1	TRBV20-1	TGCAGTGCTGAAAGAAACAATGAGCAGTTCTTC	CSAERNNEQFF
few	13	NA	TRBJ2-2	TRBV2	TGTGCCAGCAGGAAACAGGGCACCGGGGAGCTGTTTTTT	CASRKQGTGELFF
NA	15	TRBD1	TRBJ2-7	TRBV5-6	TGTGCCAGCAGCTCTGGGATAAAGGGGGCCCACGAGCAGTACTTC	CASSSGIKGAHEQYF
NA	17	TRBD2	TRBJ2-7	TRBV5-1	TGCGCCAGCAGCCGGAAGCCTACTAGCGGGAGCTCCTACGAGCAGTACTTC	CASSRKPTSGSSYEQYF
NA	18	NA	TRBJ2-2	TRBV7-6	TGTGCCAGCAGCTTATTCCCAGGGGACGAAGCGAACACCGGGGAGCTGTTTTTT	CASSLFPGDEANTGELFF
NA	16	TRBD2	TRBJ2-5	TRBV29-1	TGCAGCGTTTCTTTCATAGCGGGAGGCGGCTTGGAGACCCAGTACTTC	CSVSFIAGGGLETQYF
once	15	TRBD2	TRBJ2-1	TRBV20-1	TGCAGTGCTATCCATCAGCGGGAGGGCTACAATGAGCAGTTCTTC	CSAIHQREGYNEQFF
NA	15	NA	TRBJ1-3	TRBV7-9	TGTGCCAGCAGCTTAAACACAGGGACTGGAAACACCATATATTTT	CASSLNTGTGNTIYF
few	15	NA	TRBJ2-1	TRBV2	TGTGCCAGCAGTGAAGTCCTTGGCTCCTACAATGAGCAGTTCTTC	CASSEVLGSYNEQFF
NA	15	TRBD1	TRBJ2-7	TRBV3-1	TGTGCCAGCAGCCGTAGACAGGGGGCAGGGGGCGAGCAGTACTTC	CASSRRQGAGGEQYF
NA	15	NA	TRBJ2-5	TRBV4-2	TGTGCCAGCAGATCTACGAGAGGGGATCAAGAGACCCAGTACTTC	CASRSTRGDQETQYF
NA	20	TRBD2	TRBJ2-1	TRBV11-2	TGTGCCAGCAGCTCACGACTAGCGGGAGGGCTAGCCGAGCGGGACAATGAGCAGTTCTTC	CASSSRLAGGLAERDNEQFF
NA	15	TRBD1	TRBJ2-4	TRBV5-1	TGCGCCAGCAGCTTGAATTCAGGGGGCAGTGGCATTCAGTACTTC	CASSLNSGGSGIQYF
NA	15	NA	TRBJ2-2	TRBV3-1	TGTGCCAGCAGCCAAGTGATCGGTGACACCGGGGAGCTGTTTTTT	CASSQVIGDTGELFF
many	17	TRBD2	TRBJ2-3	TRBV24-1	TGTGCCACCAGTGATTTGCATAGCGGGAGGGCCCTAGATACGCAGTATTTT	CATSDLHSGRALDTQYF
few	14	NA	TRBJ1-2	TRBV4-2	TGTGCCAGCAGCCAAGATCGGGGGTACGATGGCTACACCTTC	CASSQDRGYDGYTF
NA	14	NA	TRBJ2-2	TRBV2	TGTGCCAGCAGTGCTGAGGGGTACACCGGGGAGCTGTTTTTT	CASSAEGYTGELFF